Here is one T cell receptor (beta chain) with its context. Its antigen remains undetermined. No qualities accompany the bases; no much larger clone lies one base away. This sample is part of a study of blood T cell repertoires in COVID-19 (dated by TCRdb to the early 2020s). At the level of the whole study: Samples covering the acute and convalescent phases of COVID-19 were provided by collaborators in the United States, Italy and Spain. The samples were drawn from the first 160 participants of the ongoing ImmuneRACE study and from 950 to 1,500 subjects provided by 6 global collaborators. The repertoires were made available in a free public database intended to serve as a resource for research on the immune response to SARS-CoV-2. Where available, HLA class I and class II types were taken from metadata supplied by the sample provider and were not determined by assay-based typing. The dataset comprised deeply sampled blood TCRbeta repertoires from subjects exposed to, actively infected with, or recovered from COVID-19. The prospective study material was composed of cDNA or gDNA derived from T cells, B-cell-depleted T cells, or PBMCs. Nearly every sample came with metadata listing a de-identified subject ID, COVID-19 status, age in years and sex. The paper's findings and limits, for the study overall: Clinical and demographic metadata were provided uncurated, with the amount varying by source and participant.

Looking up the germline V gene yields CDR1 SGHRS and CDR2 YFSETQ. The CDR3, cysteine through phenylalanine, is 14 amino acids long. Only the CDR3 DNA is retained, 42 bases long and in frame from the first base. V is cut back by 4 bases and J by 3 bases, with 6 bases in the junction unmatched. TCRbeta CDR3 regions were amplified from genomic DNA by means of the immunoSEQ Assay, a bias-controlled multiplex PCR. On the study's bioinformatics: Nucleated cell counts per sample were estimated from amplification of reference gene primers within the assay. To quantify the absolute abundance of each unique TCRbeta CDR3 rearrangement, sequence reads were collapsed and filtered. Productive Simpson clonality was computed per sample as the square root of Simpson's diversity index over productive rearrangements. The table comes from immuneACCESS by way of TCRdb, which keeps in-frame sequences with V and J called. Part of the clones is missing from these tables; in studies checked, under half for an unresolved V gene and the rest for unknown reasons. The V and J calls and clone size come from that table; D and trimming were worked out from the DNA. The sample contains about 120,000 clones, around 81% of them found a single time. Roughly 17% of the sample rests with the top ten.

In Seattle, one collaborating source enrolled patients while the infection was active and tracked those patients longitudinally over the course of disease. The collaborating institutions used their own protocols to collect whole blood in K2EDTA tubes. Collaborator samples were shipped for TCRbeta analysis as frozen whole blood, isolated PBMCs, or DNA extracted from either sample type. The material sequenced was peripheral blood. This receptor was obtained from a man aged 25 to 40 with COVID-19, enrolled during active disease. Recombination linked TRBV5-1 to TRBJ2-5, and 7 junction bases match TRBD1. CDR3 region: CASSQEGTEETQYF. The DNA sequence is TGCGCCAGCAGCCAGGAAGGGACAGAAGAGACCCAGTACTTC.